Following are 24 T cell receptor beta chains from one sample sequenced in a study of shared clonotypes between healthy human individuals. Using immunoSEQ multiplex PCR, the repertoire was profiled, and TCRdb retains in-frame clones only, with some absent. Of 2 million to 2.5 million clones in the sample, just under 95% were seen once. Positive CCR7 selection of CD45RO-negative cells yielded the naive CD8 cells, and terminally differentiated effector memory CD45RA+ cells were excluded. Sequenced sample: naive CD8+ T cells sorted from blood. Receptor source: a man aged 18 to 29 in good health.

V gene TRBV30 combines with J gene TRBJ1-4; D gene unclear. V lost 0 bases to trimming and J lost 0 bases, with 14 bases between them. This CDR3 has 17 amino acids. Germline V gene data show CDR1 as GTSNPN and CDR2 as SVGIG (reference sequence). This CDR3 is CAWSVLLTFSTNEKLFF. Written as DNA, the CDR3 is TGTGCCTGGAGTGTCCTCCTTACCTTCTCAACTAATGAAAAACTGTTTTTT.

The chain carries TRBV6-5 and TRBJ1-4; TRBD1 is a possible D gene (5 bases). Germline V gene sequence: CDR1 MNHEY, CDR2 SVGAGI. The CDR3 sequence is 16 residues long. V dropped 0 bases and J dropped 7 bases, with 15 bases sitting between them. CDR3: CASSYSSAGFREKLFF. The CDR3 DNA reads as TGTGCCAGCAGTTACTCGTCCGCAGGGTTCCGTGAAAAACTGTTTTTT.

V usage is TRBV5-1 and J usage is TRBJ1-1, with no clear D. The CDR3 covers 14 residues. Germline CDR1 SGHRS, CDR2 YFSETQ. Trimming shortened V by 7 bases and J by 1 base, and 14 bases separated the two germline ends. Here the CDR3 DNA reads TGCGCCAGCCATATTTTGTTTGCGAACACTGAAGCTTTCTTT. It translates to CASHILFANTEAFF. Together with reference TRBV5-1 and TRBJ1-1, the CDR3 gives the full variable domain: KAGVTQTPRYLIKTRGQQVTLSCSPISGHRSVSWYQQTPGQGLQFLFEYFSETQRNKGNFPGRFSGRQFSNSRSEMNVSTLELGDSALYLCASHILFANTEAFFGQGTRLTVV.

Comment on this clone: Other DNA sequences in this specimen translate into the identical CDR3. The CDR3 reads CASSIGGDTQYF. CDR3 sequence (DNA): TGTGCCAGTAGTATAGGAGGAGATACGCAGTATTTT. J is TRBJ2-3 and V is TRBV19; no definite D call. V gave up 1 base and J gave up 5 bases, with 4 bases separating them. The CDR3 sequence is 12 residues long. Germline V gene lookup returns CDR1 LNHDA and CDR2 SQIVND (reference sequence).

The genes are TRBV9 and TRBJ1-1, with D uncertain. CDR3 length equals 14 residues. Between the trimmed V and J ends, which lost 2 bases and 1 base, there was a span of 9 bases. From germline, CDR1 is SGDLS and CDR2 YYNGEE. The CDR3 is CASSVRTENTEAFF. In DNA form, the CDR3 reads TGTGCCAGCAGCGTTCGCACAGAGAACACTGAAGCTTTCTTT.

This clone came up once. This chain links TRBV6-6 with TRBJ1-1, with D perhaps TRBD1 (6 bases). V was shortened by 7 bases and J by 11 bases, with 17 bases between the two germline ends. The CDR3 is made up of 12 amino acids. Germline CDR1 reads MNHNY; CDR2 reads SVGAGI (reference sequence). CDR3 sequence (DNA): TGTGCCAGCATCACAGGGACCAGGGAGGCTTTCTTT. Its protein is CASITGTREAFF.

The gene calls are TRBV6-6 and TRBJ2-1, with 7 bases identical to TRBD2. Losses at the gene ends were 5 bases for V and 5 bases for J; bases not matched to a gene: 6. Germline values: CDR1 MNHNY, CDR2 SVGAGI (reference sequence). This CDR3 comprises 14 residues. The CDR3 region has the DNA TGTGCCAGCAGTGCCGGGGACTACAACAATGAGCAGTTCTTC. Protein product: CASSAGDYNNEQFF.

As concerns this clone: Other nucleotide sequences from this sample produce the same CDR3. This sequence joins TRBV4-1 and TRBJ2-7; 12 positions match TRBD2. The CDR3 has 15 residues. Germline CDR1 reads MGHRA; CDR2 reads YSYEKL. V lost 1 base and J lost 7; bases outside the gene matches: 5. The CDR3 DNA reads as TGCGCCAGCAGCCAAGTGGCTAGCGGGGGGGATGAGCAGTACTTC. Its translation is CASSQVASGGDEQYF.

This clone was detected once. DNA for the CDR3: TGTGCCAGCAGCTTTCTGACAGGGGGCACGTCTGAAGCTTTCTTT. It encodes CASSFLTGGTSEAFF. V usage is TRBV14 and J usage is TRBJ1-1, with 10 positions matching TRBD1. From germline, CDR1 is SGHDN and CDR2 FVKESK. Trimming took 5 bases from V and 6 from J; bases not matched to a gene: 9. The CDR3 has 15 residues.

The CDR3 DNA reads as TGCAGCGTTGAATTGCTAGCGGGAGGGTACGAGCAGTACTTC. This gives the protein CSVELLAGGYEQYF. The V gene is TRBV29-1, the J gene TRBJ2-7; 12 positions match TRBD2. V dropped 2 bases and J dropped 4; count of bases not matched to a gene: 3. The CDR3 extends over 14 amino acids. Germline V CDR1 and CDR2: SQVTM, ANQGSEA.

J is TRBJ2-7 and V is TRBV6-1, with D tentatively TRBD1 (6 bases). The germline V and J ends were trimmed by 11 bases and 3 bases, with 14 bases remaining between them. From germline, CDR1 is MNHNS and CDR2 SASEGT. This CDR3 region has 12 residues. The CDR3 loop reads CASLTDSYEQYF. The CDR3 DNA reads as TGTGCCTCGCTTACGGACAGCTACGAGCAGTACTTC.

This chain joins TRBV27 and TRBJ2-5; perhaps TRBD1 as D (6 bases). From germline, CDR1 is MNHEY and CDR2 SMNVEV (reference sequence). The V and J ends lost 5 bases and 2 bases respectively, with 12 bases between them. The CDR3 spans 14 residues. The DNA of the CDR3 is TGTGCCAGCAGTGATCGACAGGTTCAAGAGACCCAGTACTTC. Residues: CASSDRQVQETQYF.

The chain carries TRBV10-3 and TRBJ2-3, with TRBD1 identical over 8 bases. The CDR3 has 15 residues. Germline V gene lookup returns CDR1 ENHRY and CDR2 SYGVKD. Trimming removed 4 bases from V and 0 bases from J; junction bases left unmatched: 3. The DNA for the CDR3 is TGTGCCATCAGTGGCTGGACAGGGAGCACAGATACGCAGTATTTT. This translates into CAISGWTGSTDTQYF.

The CDR3 DNA reads as TGTGCCAGCAGCTTAGCGGAGGGAATTAGAGACGAGCAGTACTTC. Translated, it gives CASSLAEGIRDEQYF. The chain carries TRBV7-2 and TRBJ2-7, with D perhaps matching TRBD2 (6 bases). There are 15 residues in the CDR3. The germline V gene encodes CDR1 SGHTA and CDR2 FQGNSA. Trimming took 0 bases from V and 5 from J, leaving 14 bases between them. Looking up the rest from reference TRBV7-2 and TRBJ2-7 gives the full variable domain: GAGVSQSPSNKVTEKGKDVELRCDPISGHTALYWYRQSLGQGLEFLIYFQGNSAPDKSGLPSDRFSAERTGGSVSTLTIQRTQQEDSAVYLCASSLAEGIRDEQYFGPGTRLTVT.

On this clone: The sample carries other DNA sequences with the same CDR3. V usage is TRBV28 and J usage is TRBJ1-1, with a tentative D call TRBD1 (5 bases). Trimming pared 1 base from V and 5 bases from J, leaving 11 bases between. In germline, CDR1 is MDHEN, CDR2 SYDVKM. The CDR3 totals 14 residues. The CDR3 loop is CASSLSRVGTEAFF. DNA of the CDR3: TGTGCCAGCAGTTTATCCAGGGTCGGTACTGAAGCTTTCTTT.

J is TRBJ1-4 and V is TRBV7-9; 8 bases agree with TRBD1. The junction had 9 bases not matched to a gene; V was cut back by 4 bases and J by 8 bases. Per germline, CDR1 SEHNR and CDR2 FQNEAQ (reference sequence). The CDR3 totals 15 residues. The CDR3 DNA follows: TGTGCCAGCAGCTCCTTCAGGGGGCCGGGGGAAAAACTGTTTTTT. Protein: CASSSFRGPGEKLFF.

Here the CDR3 reads CASSLLTVNTEAFF. The CDR3 nucleotides are TGTGCCAGCAGCTTATTAACGGTGAACACTGAAGCTTTCTTT. The genes are TRBV7-9 and TRBJ1-1; D not resolved. Trimming cost V 2 bases and J 0 bases, with 7 bases left between them. CDR1 is SEHNR and CDR2 is FQNEAQ in the germline V gene (reference sequence). The CDR3 loop spans 14 amino acids. The full variable domain, in which reference TRBV7-9 and TRBJ1-1 provide the parts outside the CDR3, is DTGVSQNPRHKITKRGQNVTFRCDPISEHNRLYWYRQTLGQGPEFLTYFQNEAQLEKSRLLSDRFSAERPKGSFSTLEIQRTEQGDSAMYLCASSLLTVNTEAFFGQGTRLTVV.

For this clone: This same CDR3 is encoded by further DNA sequences in the sample. The CDR3 here is CASSLSSDSYEQYF. CDR3 DNA: TGTGCCAGCAGTTTATCAAGTGACTCCTACGAGCAGTACTTC. This chain connects TRBV27 to TRBJ2-7; D gene ambiguous. V gave up 0 bases and J gave up 0 bases, with 6 bases separating them. The germline V gene encodes CDR1 MNHEY and CDR2 SMNVEV (reference sequence). The CDR3 covers 14 residues.

V is TRBV6-5 and J is TRBJ1-1; TRBD1 matches at 8 bases. Germline trimming cut 0 bases from V and 8 bases from J; bases unmatched to any gene: 11. The CDR3 is made up of 16 amino acids. Germline CDR1 is MNHEY and CDR2 is SVGAGI. The DNA for the CDR3 is TGTGCCAGCAGTTACTCGACAGGGGAGGTTTTCCCCGAAGCTTTCTTT. Its translation is CASSYSTGEVFPEAFF.

The V and J genes are TRBV4-1 and TRBJ2-5; 8 bases line up with TRBD2. V was pared by 3 bases and J by 2 bases, with 5 bases of the junction left unmatched. The V gene's germline CDR1 is MGHRA and CDR2 YSYEKL. This CDR3 has 15 residues. The CDR3 region is CASSQIAGPQETQYF. In DNA form, the CDR3 reads TGCGCCAGCAGCCAGATAGCGGGACCGCAAGAGACCCAGTACTTC.

Regarding this clone: The identical CDR3 is also encoded by other nucleotide sequences in the sample. This rearrangement joins TRBV13 to TRBJ2-5; D possibly corresponds to TRBD1 (5 bases). The CDR3 length is 11 residues. Trimming left V 5 bases short and J 5 bases short, with 6 bases between. Germline V gene sequence: CDR1 PRHDT, CDR2 FYEKMQ (reference sequence). This CDR3 reads CASSKGETQYF. The CDR3 coding sequence is TGTGCCAGCAGCAAGGGGGAGACCCAGTACTTC.

The rearrangement uses TRBV11-2 and TRBJ2-5; D possibly uses TRBD1 or TRBD2 (5 bases each). CDR3 size: 10 residues. Trimming pared 9 bases from V and 5 bases from J, leaving 7 bases between. In germline, CDR1 is SGHAT, CDR2 FQNNGV. The CDR3 is CASEGETQYF. CDR3 sequence (DNA): TGTGCCAGTGAGGGGGAGACCCAGTACTTC.

Comments on this clone: This sample also contains other DNA sequences that code for the same CDR3. The chain joins TRBV2 to TRBJ2-7, with a weak D call TRBD1 (6 bases). CDR3 length: 13 residues. Trimming left V 3 bases short and J 2 bases short, with 8 bases between. CDR1 and CDR2 from the germline V gene are SNHLY and FYNNEI. The CDR3 DNA reads as TGTGCCAGCAGTGACGGACAGACCTACGAGCAGTACTTC. This translates into CASSDGQTYEQYF.

V gene TRBV19 combines with J gene TRBJ1-6; 7 bases are a match to TRBD1. The CDR3 runs to 14 residues. Trimming at V came to 5 bases and at J to 6 bases, leaving 4 bases not matched to a gene. Germline CDR1 is LNHDA and CDR2 is SQIVND (reference sequence). The CDR3 sequence: CASSLGTVNSPLHF. The CDR3, as DNA: TGTGCCAGTAGTTTGGGGACAGTTAATTCACCCCTCCACTTT.